The clone carrying this TCR beta chain was seen only once. Its antigen is as yet unknown. This record belongs to a study of cytomegalovirus exposure and HLA in healthy donors. Study-level points and caveats: Earlier analysis looked at TCR beta V segments, and most were productive about 90% or about 30% of the time. In a later analysis, a missense DCLRE1C variant was linked to TCR beta V- and J-gene trimming. Investigators reported more than 150 TCR beta chains as tied to cytomegalovirus.

The CDR3 length is 15 residues. Germline loops: CDR1 PRHDT, CDR2 FYEKMQ (reference sequence). The V segment lost 0 bases and the J segment 8 bases; nucleotides outside the gene matches: 6. The PCR employed 60 Vbeta primers together with 13 Jbeta primers. In the original analysis: An analysis performed later counted about 80 million unique TCR beta chains (roughly 11 million of them shared). Assay: immunoSEQ multiplex PCR; the TCRdb copy retains only in-frame clones and omits some. V and J calls and clone size are given by that table; D and trimming were obtained from the DNA. The sample contains around 140,000 clones, 70% to 85% of which appear only once.

The sequence was collected from a woman aged 55-69 years in good health and CMV-seropositive. The specimen was PBMCs. The rearrangement joins TRBV13 to TRBJ1-3; TRBD1 matches 8 bases. The CDR3 nucleotides read TGTGCCAGCAGCTTAGGCCTAGACAGGGGTGACACCATATATTTT. This encodes CASSLGLDRGDTIYF.